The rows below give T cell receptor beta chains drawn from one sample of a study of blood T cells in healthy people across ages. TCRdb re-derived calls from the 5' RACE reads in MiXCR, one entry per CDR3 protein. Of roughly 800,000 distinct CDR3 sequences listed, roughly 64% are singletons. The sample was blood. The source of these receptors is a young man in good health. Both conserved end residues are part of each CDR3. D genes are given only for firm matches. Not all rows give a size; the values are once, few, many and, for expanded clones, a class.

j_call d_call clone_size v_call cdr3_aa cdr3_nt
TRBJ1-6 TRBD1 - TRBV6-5 CASRSTRDSTASPLHF TGTGCCAGCAGGTCTACCCGGGACAGCACAGCTTCACCCCTCCACTTT
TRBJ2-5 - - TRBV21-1 CASSIRERTQYF TGTGCCAGCAGCATCCGGGAACGGACCCAGTACTTC
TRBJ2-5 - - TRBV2 CASSEEMEETQYF TGTGCCAGCAGTGAAGAAATGGAAGAGACCCAGTACTTC
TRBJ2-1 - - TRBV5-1 CASSTGTGPSSYNEQFF TGCGCCAGCAGTACGGGGACGGGGCCGAGCTCCTACAATGAGCAGTTCTTC
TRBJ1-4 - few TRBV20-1 CSARDWREANEKLFF TGCAGTGCTAGAGATTGGCGGGAGGCTAATGAAAAACTGTTTTTT
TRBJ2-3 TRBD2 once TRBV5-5 CASSVLTSGGDTDTQYF TGTGCCAGCAGCGTGCTAACTAGCGGGGGGGACACAGATACGCAGTATTTT
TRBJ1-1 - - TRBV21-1 CASSKERGMGGTPKGNTEAFF TGTGCCAGCAGCAAAGAAAGAGGAATGGGGGGCACCCCCAAAGGAAACACTGAAGCTTTCTTT
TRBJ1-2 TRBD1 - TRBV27 CASTRTGGGNYGYTF TGTGCCAGCACCCGGACAGGGGGTGGTAACTATGGCTACACCTTC
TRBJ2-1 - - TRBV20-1 CSARDGGRLNEQFF TGCAGTGCTAGAGATGGGGGCCGGTTGAATGAGCAGTTCTTC
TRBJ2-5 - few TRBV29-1 CSVEGGEGLETQYF TGCAGCGTGGAAGGGGGGGAAGGTTTAGAGACCCAGTACTTC
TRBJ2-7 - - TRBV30 CAWSEGLYEQYF TGTGCCTGGAGTGAGGGATTGTATGAGCAGTACTTC
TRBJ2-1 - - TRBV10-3 CAISRNNEQFF TGTGCCATCAGCCGGAACAATGAGCAGTTCTTC
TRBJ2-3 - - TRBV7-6 CASSSVRSDTQYF TGTGCCAGCAGCTCGGTCAGATCGGATACGCAGTATTTT
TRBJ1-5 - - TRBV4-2 CASSQGEGQPQHF TGTGCCAGCAGCCAGGGGGAGGGGCAGCCCCAGCATTTT
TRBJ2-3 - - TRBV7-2 CAGSQRPTDTQYF TGTGCCGGCAGCCAAAGACCCACAGATACGCAGTATTTT
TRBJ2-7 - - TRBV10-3 CASSAFKFNAEALSYEQYF TGTGCCAGCTCTGCCTTCAAATTCAACGCGGAAGCTCTCTCCTACGAGCAGTACTTC
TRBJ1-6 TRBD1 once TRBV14 CASSQGTGGWNSPLHF TGTGCCAGCAGCCAAGGGACAGGGGGCTGGAATTCACCCCTCCACTTT
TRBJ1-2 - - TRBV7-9 CASSPQMAFAQSYGYTF TGTGCCAGCAGCCCCCAGATGGCGTTTGCGCAGAGCTATGGCTACACCTTC
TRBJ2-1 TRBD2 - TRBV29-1 CSVRPAGDGEQFF TGCAGCGTTCGGCCAGCGGGAGACGGCGAGCAGTTCTTC
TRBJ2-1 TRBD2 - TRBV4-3 CVSSQDHIAGGYNEQFF TGCGTCAGCAGCCAAGATCATATAGCGGGAGGTTACAATGAGCAGTTCTTC
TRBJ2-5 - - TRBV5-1 CASSILGETAETQYF TGCGCCAGCAGCATACTAGGGGAAACAGCTGAGACCCAGTACTTC
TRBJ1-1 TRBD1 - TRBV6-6 CASSHQGGVTEAFF TGTGCCAGCAGTCACCAGGGGGGGGTCACTGAAGCTTTCTTT
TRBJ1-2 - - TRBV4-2 CASSQDYGRVGGYTF TGTGCCAGCAGCCAAGATTACGGCAGGGTGGGTGGCTACACCTTC
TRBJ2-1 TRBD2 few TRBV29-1 CSADQSLAGPNEQFF TGCAGCGCCGACCAGTCTCTAGCGGGCCCCAATGAGCAGTTCTTC
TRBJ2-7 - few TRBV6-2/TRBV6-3 CASSYTSYEQYF TGTGCCAGCAGTTACACGTCCTACGAGCAGTACTTC
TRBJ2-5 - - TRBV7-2 CASSLVSQGGTETQYF TGTGCCAGCAGCTTAGTGTCCCAGGGAGGAACAGAGACCCAGTACTTC
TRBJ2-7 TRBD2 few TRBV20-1 CSATTSLSYEQYF TGCAGTGCTACGACTAGCCTCTCCTACGAGCAGTACTTC
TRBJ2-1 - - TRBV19 CASSIAPAPYNEQFF TGTGCCAGTAGTATAGCCCCGGCCCCCTACAATGAGCAGTTCTTC
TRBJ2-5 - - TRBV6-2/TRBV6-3 CASSPTGYQETQYF TGTGCCAGCAGTCCTACAGGTTACCAAGAGACCCAGTACTTC
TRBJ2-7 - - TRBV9 CASSVPCTCSYEQYF TGTGCCAGCAGCGTACCCTGTACCTGCTCCTACGAGCAGTACTTC
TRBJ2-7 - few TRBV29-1 CSVEVTGAYEQYF TGCAGCGTTGAGGTTACAGGCGCCTACGAGCAGTACTTC